This T cell receptor beta chain was retrieved from a study of T cells in Graves' hyperthyroidism and ophthalmopathy. Across the study: Peripheral blood was drawn at first diagnosis, prior to all treatment.

CDR1 and CDR2 (germline): MGHRA, YSYEKL. This CDR3 is built from 16 residues. V lost 6 bases and J lost 6; bases outside the gene matches: 11. From RNA transcripts, TCR beta CDR3 regions were amplified. Using the HTBI primer set, a first-round RT-PCR was run on the TCR CDR3. One entry per CDR3 protein, called by TCRdb with MiXCR from the multiplex PCR reads. The sample has 300,000 to 400,000 distinct CDR3 sequences, 15% to 20% seen once. The TCR comes from a woman aged 45-59 years with Graves' hyperthyroidism. Sequenced sample: blood. J is TRBJ1-6 and V is TRBV4-1; 7 positions agree with TRBD1. In DNA form, the CDR3 reads TGCGCCAGCAGAACCAACATTGGGACAGCTAATTCACCCCTCCACTTT. As protein: CASRTNIGTANSPLHF.